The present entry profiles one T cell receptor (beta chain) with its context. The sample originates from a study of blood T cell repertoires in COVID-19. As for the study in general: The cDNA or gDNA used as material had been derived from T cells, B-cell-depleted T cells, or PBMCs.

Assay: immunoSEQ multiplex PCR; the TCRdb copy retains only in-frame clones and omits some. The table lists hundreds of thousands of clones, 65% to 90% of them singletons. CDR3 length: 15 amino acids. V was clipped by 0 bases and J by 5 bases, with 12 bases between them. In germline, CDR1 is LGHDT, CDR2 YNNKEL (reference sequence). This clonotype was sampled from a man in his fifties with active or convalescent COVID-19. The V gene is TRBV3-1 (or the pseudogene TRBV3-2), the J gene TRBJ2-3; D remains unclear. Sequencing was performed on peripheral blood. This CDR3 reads CASSQDPGDRDTQYF. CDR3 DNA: TGTGCCAGCAGCCAAGATCCTGGAGATAGAGATACGCAGTATTTT.